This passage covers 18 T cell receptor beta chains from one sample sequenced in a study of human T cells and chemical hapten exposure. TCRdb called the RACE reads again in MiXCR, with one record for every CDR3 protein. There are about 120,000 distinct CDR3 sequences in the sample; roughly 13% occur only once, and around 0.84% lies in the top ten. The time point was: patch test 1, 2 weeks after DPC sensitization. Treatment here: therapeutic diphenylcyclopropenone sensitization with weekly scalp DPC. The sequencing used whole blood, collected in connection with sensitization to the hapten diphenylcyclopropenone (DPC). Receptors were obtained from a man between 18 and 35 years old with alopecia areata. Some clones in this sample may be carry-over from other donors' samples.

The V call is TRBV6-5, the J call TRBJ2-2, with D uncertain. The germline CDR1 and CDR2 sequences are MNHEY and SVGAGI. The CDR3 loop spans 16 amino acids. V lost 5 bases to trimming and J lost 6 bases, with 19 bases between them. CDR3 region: CASSQQQIQVPGELFF. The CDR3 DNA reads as TGTGCCAGCAGTCAACAGCAAATACAAGTTCCCGGGGAGCTGTTTTTT.

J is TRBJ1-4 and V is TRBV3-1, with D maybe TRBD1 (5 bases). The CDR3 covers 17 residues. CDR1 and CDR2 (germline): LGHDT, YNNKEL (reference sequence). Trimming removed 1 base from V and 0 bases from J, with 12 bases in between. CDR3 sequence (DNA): TGTGCCAGCAGCCAAGGATGGGGGGAGACAACTAATGAAAAACTGTTTTTT. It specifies CASSQGWGETTNEKLFF.

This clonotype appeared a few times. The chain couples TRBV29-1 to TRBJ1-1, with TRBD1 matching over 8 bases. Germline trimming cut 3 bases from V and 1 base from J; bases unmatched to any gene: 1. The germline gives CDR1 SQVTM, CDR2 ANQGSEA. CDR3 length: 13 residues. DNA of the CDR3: TGCAGCGTTGAGGGACAGGCGAACACTGAAGCTTTCTTT. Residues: CSVEGQANTEAFF.

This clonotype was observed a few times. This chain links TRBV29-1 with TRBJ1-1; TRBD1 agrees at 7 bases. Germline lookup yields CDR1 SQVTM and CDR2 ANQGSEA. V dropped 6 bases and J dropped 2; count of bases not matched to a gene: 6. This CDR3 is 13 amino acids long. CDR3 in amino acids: CSVRQGFNTEAFF. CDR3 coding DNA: TGCAGCGTCCGACAGGGTTTTAACACTGAAGCTTTCTTT. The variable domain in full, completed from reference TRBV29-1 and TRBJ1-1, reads SAVISQKPSRDICQRGTSLTIQCQVDSQVTMMFWYRQQPGQSLTLIATANQGSEATYESGFVIDKFPISRPNLTFSTLTVSNMSPEDSSIYLCSVRQGFNTEAFFGQGTRLTVV.

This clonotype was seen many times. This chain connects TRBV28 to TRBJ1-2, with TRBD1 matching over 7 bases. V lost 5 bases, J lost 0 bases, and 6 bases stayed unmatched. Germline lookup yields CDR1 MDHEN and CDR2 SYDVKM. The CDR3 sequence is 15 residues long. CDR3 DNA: TGTGCCAGCAGTCCCCCGGACAGGTCTAACTATGGCTACACCTTC. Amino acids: CASSPPDRSNYGYTF.

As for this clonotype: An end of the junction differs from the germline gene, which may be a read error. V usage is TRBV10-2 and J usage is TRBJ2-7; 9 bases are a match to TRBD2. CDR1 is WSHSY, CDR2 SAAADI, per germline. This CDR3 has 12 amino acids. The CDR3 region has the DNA TGCGCCAGCAGTGACTCTGGACTAGCGAGTCGCTTC. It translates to CASSDSGLASRF.

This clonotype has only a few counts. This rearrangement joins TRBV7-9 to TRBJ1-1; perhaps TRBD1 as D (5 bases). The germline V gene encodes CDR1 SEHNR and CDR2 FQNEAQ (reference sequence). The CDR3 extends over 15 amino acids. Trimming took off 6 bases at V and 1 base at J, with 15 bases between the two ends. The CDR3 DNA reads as TGTGCCAGCAGTTTTCCCTCCGACAGGAACACTGAAGCTTTCTTT. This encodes CASSFPSDRNTEAFF.

CDR3 residues: CASSPSYPGGPLSEQFF. CDR3 nucleotide sequence: TGTGCCAGCAGCCCATCCTACCCGGGGGGGCCTCTTAGTGAGCAGTTCTTC. This chain joins TRBV7-9 and TRBJ2-1; 8 bases are a match to TRBD2. CDR1 is SEHNR and CDR2 is FQNEAQ in the germline V gene (reference sequence). The trim removed 5 bases at V and 9 bases at J, leaving 18 bases unmatched. The CDR3 runs to 17 residues.

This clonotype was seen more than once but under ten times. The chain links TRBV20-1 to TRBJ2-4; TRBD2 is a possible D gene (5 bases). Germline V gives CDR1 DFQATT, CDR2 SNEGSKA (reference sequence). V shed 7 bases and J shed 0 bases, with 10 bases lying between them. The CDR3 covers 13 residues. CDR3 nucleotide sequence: TGCAGTGTTACCAGCGGAGCCAAAAACATTCAGTACTTC. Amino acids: CSVTSGAKNIQYF.

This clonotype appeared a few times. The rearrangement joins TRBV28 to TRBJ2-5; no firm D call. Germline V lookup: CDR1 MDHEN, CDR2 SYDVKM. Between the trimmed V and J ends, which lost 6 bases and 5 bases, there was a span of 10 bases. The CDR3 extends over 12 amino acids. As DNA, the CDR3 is TGTGCCAGCAGATCGGGTTTTGAGACCCAGTACTTC. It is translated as CASRSGFETQYF.

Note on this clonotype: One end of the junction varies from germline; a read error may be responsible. The CDR3, as DNA: TGTGCCAGCCGTTACCCTTACACCTTC. Translating gives CASRYPYTF. The rearrangement uses TRBV6-5 and TRBJ1-2; D is unresolved. Per the germline V gene, CDR1 is MNHEY and CDR2 is SVGAGI. The CDR3 loop spans 9 amino acids.

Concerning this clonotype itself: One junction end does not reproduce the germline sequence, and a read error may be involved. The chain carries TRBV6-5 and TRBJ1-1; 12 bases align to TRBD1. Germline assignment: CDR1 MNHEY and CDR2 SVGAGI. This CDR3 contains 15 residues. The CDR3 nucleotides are TGTGCTAGCAGGGGACAGGGGGCGCCGGACACTGAAGCTTTCTTT. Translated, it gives CASRGQGAPDTEAFF.

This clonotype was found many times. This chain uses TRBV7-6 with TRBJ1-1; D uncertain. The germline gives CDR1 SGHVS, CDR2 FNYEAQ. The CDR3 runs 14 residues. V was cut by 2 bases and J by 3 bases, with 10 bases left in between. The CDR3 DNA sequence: TGTGCCAGCAGCTTAAACGACCTACACACTGAAGCTTTCTTT. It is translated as CASSLNDLHTEAFF.

In nucleotides, the CDR3 is TGTGCCAGCAGCTCCGGGGACCCACACCACTATGGCTACACCTTC. Amino acids: CASSSGDPHHYGYTF. This chain connects TRBV7-3 to TRBJ1-2, with a tentative D call TRBD1 (5 bases). V was trimmed by 4 bases and J by 3 bases, leaving 15 bases between them. This CDR3 spans 15 amino acids. Looked up from germline, CDR1 is SGHTA and CDR2 is FQGTGA.

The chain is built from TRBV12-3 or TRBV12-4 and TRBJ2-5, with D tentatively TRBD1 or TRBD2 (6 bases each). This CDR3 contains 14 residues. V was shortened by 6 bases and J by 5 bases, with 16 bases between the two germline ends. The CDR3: CASRKMGGAETQYF. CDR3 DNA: TGTGCCAGCAGGAAAATGGGGGGCGCGGAGACCCAGTACTTC.

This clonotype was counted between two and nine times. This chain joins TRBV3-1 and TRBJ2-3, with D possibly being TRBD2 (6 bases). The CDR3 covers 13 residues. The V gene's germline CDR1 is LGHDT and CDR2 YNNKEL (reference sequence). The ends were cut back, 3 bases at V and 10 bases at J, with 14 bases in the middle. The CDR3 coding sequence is TGTGCCAGCAGCCACTCGGGGGAGCCTTCGCAGTATTTT. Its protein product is CASSHSGEPSQYF.

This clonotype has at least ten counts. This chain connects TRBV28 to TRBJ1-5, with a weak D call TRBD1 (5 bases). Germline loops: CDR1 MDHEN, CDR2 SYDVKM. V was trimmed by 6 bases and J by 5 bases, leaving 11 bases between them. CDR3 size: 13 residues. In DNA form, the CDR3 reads TGTGCCAGCAGCCAGGGTGGGGATCAGCCCCAGCATTTT. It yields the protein CASSQGGDQPQHF.

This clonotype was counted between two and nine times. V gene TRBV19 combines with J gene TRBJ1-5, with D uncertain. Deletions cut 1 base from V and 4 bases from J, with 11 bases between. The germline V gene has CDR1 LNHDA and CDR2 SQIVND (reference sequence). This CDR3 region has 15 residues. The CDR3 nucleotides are TGTGCCAGTAGTATAGTTCTCAGGCAGAATCAGCCCCAGCATTTT. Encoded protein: CASSIVLRQNQPQHF.